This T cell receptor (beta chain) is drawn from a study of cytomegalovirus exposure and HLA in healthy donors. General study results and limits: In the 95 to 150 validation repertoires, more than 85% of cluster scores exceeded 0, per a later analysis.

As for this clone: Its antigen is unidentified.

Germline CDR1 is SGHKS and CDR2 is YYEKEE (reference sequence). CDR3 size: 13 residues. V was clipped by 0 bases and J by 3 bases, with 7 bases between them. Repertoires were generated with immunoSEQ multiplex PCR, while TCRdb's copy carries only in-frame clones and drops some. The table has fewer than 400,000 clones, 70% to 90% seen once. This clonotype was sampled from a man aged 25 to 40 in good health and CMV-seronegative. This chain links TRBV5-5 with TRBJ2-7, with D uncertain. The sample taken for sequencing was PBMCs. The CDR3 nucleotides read TGTGCCAGCAGCTTGGCCTGGCACTACGAGCAGTACTTC. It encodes CASSLAWHYEQYF.